These 12 T cell receptor beta chains were all obtained from the same sample, sequenced in a study of molecular identifiers for immune sequencing clone quantification. From the PCR reads, TCRdb called clonotypes with MiXCR, one entry per CDR3 protein. Of over 300,000 distinct CDR3 sequences listed, roughly a quarter were seen once; the top ten hold approximately 0.74%. The specimen sequenced was naive CD8+ T cells from blood, with Jurkat cell RNA spiked in. This sample's subset: FACS-sorted CD8+CD4-CCR7+CD45RA+ naive T cells. These receptors came from a human donor in good health. Some libraries in this study had Jurkat cell RNA spiked in.

This clonotype is a singleton in its sample. The CDR3 DNA reads as TGTGCCAGCAGCCACCGGGACAGGGTGGATGAAAAACTGTTTTTT. This translates into CASSHRDRVDEKLFF. This chain links TRBV3-1 with TRBJ1-4; 9 bases are a match to TRBD1. Trimming took 3 bases from V and 6 from J; bases not matched to a gene: 5. Germline V gene data show CDR1 as LGHDT and CDR2 as YNNKEL (reference sequence). The CDR3 contains 15 residues.

This clonotype has a count of ten or more. The CDR3 sequence is CASSFDRGLGNTIYF. DNA of the CDR3: TGCGCCAGCAGCTTCGACAGGGGGCTTGGAAACACCATATATTTT. The chain joins TRBV5-1 to TRBJ1-3, with 10 nucleotides matching TRBD1. In germline, CDR1 is SGHRS, CDR2 YFSETQ. The CDR3 extends over 15 amino acids. The trim removed 2 bases at V and 3 bases at J, leaving 2 bases unmatched.

This clonotype was seen more than once but under ten times. The chain combines TRBV27 with TRBJ2-7; 8 nucleotides agree with TRBD2. From germline, CDR1 is MNHEY and CDR2 SMNVEV (reference sequence). With V trimmed by 5 bases and J by 4 bases, 10 bases remained unmatched. The CDR3 runs to 15 residues. CDR3 DNA sequence: TGTGCCAGCAGTATAAACGGGGGGGCCGGGTACGAGCAGTACTTC. It specifies CASSINGGAGYEQYF.

On this clonotype: With a much larger clone just one base away, this may be a read error. The CDR3 sequence is CASSRRGQDTEAFF. CDR3 nucleotides: TGCGCCAGCAGCCGACGGGGCCAGGACACTGAAGCTTTCTTT. This chain uses TRBV4-3 with TRBJ1-1; tentative D call: TRBD1 (5 bases). This CDR3 has 14 residues. The V gene lost 4 bases and the J gene lost 3 bases, with 12 bases spanning the gap. In germline, CDR1 is LGHNA, CDR2 YSLEER.

A word on this clonotype: Since no conserved phenylalanine or tryptophan closes the CDR3, a read error is the likely cause. The chain uses TRBV30 and TRBJ2-1; TRBD2 matches 7 bases. V shed 0 bases and J 4 bases; nucleotides not matched to a gene: 0. CDR1 GTSNPN and CDR2 SVGIG come from the germline V gene (reference sequence). This CDR3 is 13 amino acids long. CDR3 in amino acids: CAWSVLAYNEQFL. In DNA form, the CDR3 reads TGTGCCTGGAGTGTACTAGCGTACAATGAGCAGTTCTTG.

The rearrangement links TRBV2 to TRBJ2-2; no clear D gene. Germline V gives CDR1 SNHLY, CDR2 FYNNEI. Deletions cut 7 bases from V and 4 bases from J, with 7 bases between. This CDR3 contains 12 residues. CDR3 in amino acids: CASMGSTGELFF. DNA of the CDR3: TGTGCCAGCATGGGCAGCACCGGGGAGCTGTTTTTT. Combining the CDR3 with reference TRBV2 and TRBJ2-2 gives the whole variable domain EPEVTQTPSHQVTQMGQEVILRCVPISNHLYFYWYRQILGQKVEFLVSFYNNEISEKSEIFDDQFSVERPDGSNFTLKIRSTKLEDSAMYFCASMGSTGELFFGEGSRLTVL.

About this clonotype: Possible read error: a much larger clone is one base away. The CDR3 does not close with the conserved phenylalanine or tryptophan, likely indicating a read error. The V gene is TRBV29-1, the J gene TRBJ1-1; no reliable D call. Deletions cut 2 bases from V and 6 bases from J, with 16 bases between. The CDR3 covers 14 residues. Looked up from germline, CDR1 is SQVTM and CDR2 is ANQGSEA. The CDR3 loop reads CSVEHRIIGSEAFV. The DNA for the CDR3 is TGCAGCGTTGAACATAGGATTATAGGGTCTGAAGCTTTCGTT.

The sample holds one count of this clonotype. A much bigger clone sits one base away, suggesting this may be a read error. This sequence joins TRBV20-1 and TRBJ2-3, with 7 bases identical to TRBD2. From germline, CDR1 is DFQATT and CDR2 SNEGSKA (reference sequence). This CDR3 contains 13 residues. Written as DNA, the CDR3 is TGCAGTGCTAGGTCGCGGGGGTCAGATGCGCAGTATTTT. It translates to CSARSRGSDAQYF.

The chain links TRBV27 to TRBJ2-7; D perhaps matches TRBD2 (6 bases). The CDR3 is made up of 16 amino acids. Trimming took off 5 bases at V and 6 bases at J, with 23 bases between the two ends. The germline CDR1 and CDR2 sequences are MNHEY and SMNVEV (reference sequence). This CDR3 reads CASSELGLREGCEQYF. CDR3 DNA: TGTGCCAGCAGTGAGCTGGGACTCCGTGAGGGGTGCGAGCAGTACTTC.

This clonotype was counted a few times. The chain employs TRBV6-2 or TRBV6-3 and TRBJ1-5; 7 positions match TRBD1. CDR1 and CDR2 from the germline V gene are MNHEY and SVGEGT. Trimming at V came to 2 bases and at J to 6 bases, leaving 4 bases not matched to a gene. The CDR3 is 14 residues long. The CDR3 nucleotides are TGTGCCAGCAGTTACCTAGGGGGCTCTCAGCCCCAGCATTTT. Translation: CASSYLGGSQPQHF.

This sequence joins TRBV9 and TRBJ1-1, with TRBD1 matching over 7 bases. Germline V CDR1 and CDR2: SGDLS, YYNGEE. V shed 0 bases and J 7 bases; nucleotides not matched to a gene: 6. The CDR3 is 14 amino acids. The CDR3, as DNA: TGTGCCAGCAGCGTAGCAGGGGGTCTGGGTGAAGCTTTCTTT. Translation: CASSVAGGLGEAFF.

Concerning this clonotype: A read error may be the cause here, since a much bigger clone is one base away. This sequence joins TRBV15 and TRBJ1-1; D remains ambiguous. Germline V lookup: CDR1 LNHNV, CDR2 YYDKDF (reference sequence). The CDR3 runs to 13 residues. CDR3 nucleotides: TGTGCCACCAGCAGAGATGGTAACACTGAAACTTTCTTT. Residues: CATSRDGNTETFF.